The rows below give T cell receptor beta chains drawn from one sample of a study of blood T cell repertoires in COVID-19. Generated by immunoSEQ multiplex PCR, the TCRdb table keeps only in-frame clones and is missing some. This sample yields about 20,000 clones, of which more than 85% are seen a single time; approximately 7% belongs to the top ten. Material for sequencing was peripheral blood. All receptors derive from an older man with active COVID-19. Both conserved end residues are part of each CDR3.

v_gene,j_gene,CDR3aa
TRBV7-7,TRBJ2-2,CASSLGQNTGELFF
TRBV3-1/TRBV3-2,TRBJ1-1,CASSQDRVGTEAFF
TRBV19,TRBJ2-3,CASSRLATDTQYF
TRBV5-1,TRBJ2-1,CASSFGQLNLNEQFF
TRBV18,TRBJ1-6,CASSQIGTTYNSPLHF
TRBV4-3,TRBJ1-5,CASSPLWQEVNQPQHF
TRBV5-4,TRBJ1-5,CASSSPDSPFPQHF
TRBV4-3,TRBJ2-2,CASSQDVTGGRTGELFF
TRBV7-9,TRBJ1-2,CASSLELGGENYGYTF
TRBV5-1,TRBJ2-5,CASSQGARETQYF
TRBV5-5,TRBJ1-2,CASRQDRGSNYGYTF
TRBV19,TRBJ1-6,CASSITGGSYNSPLHF
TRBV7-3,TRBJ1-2,CASSLQGPSGGYTF
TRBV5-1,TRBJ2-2,CASSLPRDRNTGELFF
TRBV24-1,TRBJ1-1,CATSVTGNTEAFF
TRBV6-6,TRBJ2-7,CASTTRGGPDYEQYF
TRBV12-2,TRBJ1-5,CASRLAADRDSNQPQHF
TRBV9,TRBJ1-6,CASSARGTPNNSPLHF
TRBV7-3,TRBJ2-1,CASSSAGGTEQFF
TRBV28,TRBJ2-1,CASSRQGRNEQFF
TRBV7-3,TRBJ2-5,CASSQSGPGTQQETQYF
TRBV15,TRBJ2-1,CATSRVSMETQNEQFF
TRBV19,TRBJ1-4,CATSPAGGIEKLFF
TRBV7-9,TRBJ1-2,CASSSTGGNGYTF
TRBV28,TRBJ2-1,CASPPGQRYPHNEQFF
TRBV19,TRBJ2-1,CASSIRGPYNEQFF
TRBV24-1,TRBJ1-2,CATSDLGMRGEGYGYTF
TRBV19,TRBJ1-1,CASRRQGMNTEAFF
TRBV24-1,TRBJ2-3,CATSRDRGTDTQYF
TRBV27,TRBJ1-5,CASRRTGDPYSNQPQHF
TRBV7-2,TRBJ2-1,CATGLNNEQFF
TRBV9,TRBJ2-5,CASSVATGGLETQYF
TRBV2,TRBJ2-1,CASRGGQAYNEQFF
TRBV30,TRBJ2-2,CAWSVAPSVAGELFF
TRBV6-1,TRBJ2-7,CASSDFGQGYEQYF
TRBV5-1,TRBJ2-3,CASSHPTSGTQFVTDTQYF
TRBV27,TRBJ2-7,CASSPWQGGYEQYF
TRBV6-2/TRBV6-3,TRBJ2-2,CASSWIAGGPNTGELFF
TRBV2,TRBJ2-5,CASSEAVETVTYQETQYF
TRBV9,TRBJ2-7,CASSRTGGGEQYF
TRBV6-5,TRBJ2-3,CASSKPGEPGTQYF
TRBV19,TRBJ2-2,CASGGVSLGTGELFF
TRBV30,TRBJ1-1,CAWRMTGAGPEAFF
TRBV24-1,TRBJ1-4,CATSDSGQGGEKLFF
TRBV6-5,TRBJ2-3,CASRVGGGTDTQYF
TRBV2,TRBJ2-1,CASRLTTGDYNEQFF
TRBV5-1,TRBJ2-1,CASSFRSGSSYNEQFF
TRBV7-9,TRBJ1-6,CAGDIYNSPLHF
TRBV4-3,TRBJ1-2,CASSQELNAGGRGYTF
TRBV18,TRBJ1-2,CASSPRGRPYGYTF